A single sample is the source of the 12 T cell receptor beta chains below, sequenced in a study of cytomegalovirus exposure and HLA in healthy donors. Primers for the PCR totalled 60 Vbeta and 13 Jbeta. Some clones are missing from TCRdb's copy, which holds only in-frame ones; the method was immunoSEQ multiplex PCR. Of 100,000 to 150,000 clones in the sample, 74% were seen once. Sequenced: PBMCs. All receptors come from a woman aged 50 to 60 in good health and CMV-seropositive.

The V call is TRBV6-5, the J call TRBJ2-5; D may be TRBD1 (6 bases). Trimming pared 10 bases from V and 5 bases from J, leaving 17 bases between. Germline CDR1 is MNHEY and CDR2 is SVGAGI. This CDR3 is 13 amino acids long. The CDR3, as DNA: TGTGCCACCACACGCCAGGGGCTGGAGACCCAGTACTTC. Its protein is CATTRQGLETQYF.

This clone was seen a handful of times. This chain connects TRBV4-3 to TRBJ1-1; D is unclear. Germline V gene lookup returns CDR1 LGHNA and CDR2 YSLEER. This CDR3 contains 15 residues. Trimming stripped 3 bases from V and 0 bases from J, with 11 bases between. The CDR3 loop reads CASSQIGGMNTEAFF. The DNA for the CDR3 is TGCGCCAGCAGCCAGATAGGAGGGATGAACACTGAAGCTTTCTTT.

This clone was counted once. The rearrangement uses TRBV4-1 and TRBJ2-2; 8 positions agree with TRBD1. The V gene's germline CDR1 is MGHRA and CDR2 YSYEKL. V trimming: 1 base; J trimming: 6 bases; junction bases outside the gene matches: 10. The CDR3 is 17 amino acids. In DNA form, the CDR3 reads TGCGCCAGCAGCCAAGTGGTGGCAGGGGGCTGGGCCGGGGAGCTGTTTTTT. Translated, it gives CASSQVVAGGWAGELFF.

This sequence joins TRBV7-8 and TRBJ1-5, with TRBD1 as a possible D gene (6 bases). CDR1 is SGHVS and CDR2 is FQNEAQ in the germline V gene. Between the trimmed V and J ends, which lost 2 bases and 0 bases, there was a span of 11 bases. The CDR3 has 16 amino acids. The CDR3 protein is CASSLRGGTSNQPQHF. CDR3 in DNA: TGTGCCAGCAGCTTAAGGGGGGGAACTAGCAATCAGCCCCAGCATTTT.

The chain employs TRBV7-2 and TRBJ1-2; possibly TRBD1 for D (6 bases). Trimming removed 5 bases from V and 7 bases from J, with 17 bases in between. Germline V gives CDR1 SGHTA, CDR2 FQGNSA. The CDR3 totals 14 residues. The CDR3 loop is CASSGTGRGSGYTF. The DNA of the CDR3 is TGTGCCAGCAGCGGTACAGGGCGAGGATCTGGCTACACCTTC.

The chain combines TRBV19 with TRBJ1-2, with D uncertain. Germline V gene data show CDR1 as LNHDA and CDR2 as SQIVND (reference sequence). Trimming cost V 4 bases and J 0 bases, with 15 bases left between them. The CDR3 has 16 residues. The DNA for the CDR3 is TGTGCCAGTAGTACGGGGAAGGGTTTACCTAACTATGGCTACACCTTC. Its translation is CASSTGKGLPNYGYTF.

The chain joins TRBV28 to TRBJ1-1, with D hard to call. Germline CDR1 reads MDHEN; CDR2 reads SYDVKM. This CDR3 spans 12 amino acids. The ends were cut back, 9 bases at V and 10 bases at J, with 18 bases in the middle. CDR3 nucleotides: TGTGCCAGTAAGACATCTTCCACGTCAGCTTTCTTT. Amino acids: CASKTSSTSAFF. Full variable domain (rest looked up from reference TRBV28 and TRBJ1-1): DVKVTQSSRYLVKRTGEKVFLECVQDMDHENMFWYRQDPGLGLRLIYFSYDVKMKEKGDIPEGYSVSREKKERFSLILESASTNQTSMYLCASKTSSTSAFFGQGTRLTVV.

The V and J genes are TRBV7-6 and TRBJ2-5; D possibly corresponds to TRBD2 (6 bases). The CDR3 sequence is 13 residues long. The germline gives CDR1 SGHVS, CDR2 FNYEAQ. V was shortened by 3 bases and J by 5 bases, with 10 bases between the two germline ends. The CDR3 loop is CASSFSGEETQYF. The DNA of the CDR3 is TGTGCCAGCAGCTTCTCGGGGGAGGAGACCCAGTACTTC.

In this sample, this clone turned up a few times. The J gene is TRBJ1-1, the V gene TRBV6-4; 9 bases match TRBD1. CDR1 is MRHNA and CDR2 is SNTAGT in the germline V gene. V lost 2 bases, J lost 8 bases, and 0 bases stayed unmatched. CDR3 length: 12 residues. The DNA of the CDR3 is TGTGCCAGCAGTGACGGGACAGGGGAAGCTTTCTTT. It encodes CASSDGTGEAFF.

The chain is built from TRBV10-3 and TRBJ1-1; possible D gene TRBD1, 5 bases. Germline values: CDR1 ENHRY, CDR2 SYGVKD. V was clipped by 0 bases and J by 0 bases, with 11 bases between them. This CDR3 contains 16 residues. CDR3 DNA: TGTGCCATCAGTGAGTCTATGGGGGGTTTGAACACTGAAGCTTTCTTT. Residues: CAISESMGGLNTEAFF.

This clone was seen a few times. This sequence joins TRBV6-1 and TRBJ2-5, with a tentative D call TRBD2 (6 bases). Germline V gene sequence: CDR1 MNHNS, CDR2 SASEGT. The V end lost 4 bases, the J end lost 7 bases, and 13 bases lay between the germline ends. The CDR3 has 13 amino acids. Here the CDR3 DNA reads TGTGCCAGCAGTGGCGAGCGGGTGGGGACCCAGTACTTC. Its protein is CASSGERVGTQYF.

V is TRBV7-9 and J is TRBJ1-2; TRBD1 matches at 8 bases. The germline gives CDR1 SEHNR, CDR2 FQNEAQ (reference sequence). The junction had 8 bases not matched to a gene; V was cut back by 5 bases and J by 3 bases. The CDR3 extends over 15 amino acids. In DNA form, the CDR3 reads TGTGCCAGCAGCCCTCGGACAGGGACGGACTATGGCTACACCTTC. It translates to CASSPRTGTDYGYTF.